The TCR beta chain under discussion was sequenced for a study of OX40 agonist ivuxolimab in advanced cancers. Study-level information: Hepatocellular carcinoma, melanoma, renal cell or head and neck cancer was diagnosed in the dose-escalation patients.

This clone was seen only a few times. The antigen remains undetermined. This CDR3 has 16 amino acids. V lost 9 bases and J 1 base, leaving 21 bases between the germline ends. The germline V gene encodes CDR1 SNHLY and CDR2 FYNNEI. Profiled with immunoSEQ multiplex PCR; TCRdb holds only in-frame clones, not every one. The sample consists of tens of thousands of clones, around 81% of them appearing once. Study outcomes and limitations: With doses of 0.1 to 3.0 mg/kg, CD4+ and CD8+ blood T cells had undergone clonal expansion by week 6. Averaged across samples, CD8+ T cells carried more expanded clones than CD4+ did.

The chain is built from TRBV2 and TRBJ1-1, with D possibly TRBD1 on 5 matching bases. The sample consisted of CD4+ or CD8+ T cells sorted from blood, taken in a trial of the OX40 agonist ivuxolimab. The sequence was obtained from an adult with an advanced solid tumor such as melanoma, head and neck, liver or kidney cancer. In DNA, the CDR3 is TGTGCCAGTAGGAAGAGTACGGGGGTTAAGAACACTGAAGCTTTCTTT. It is translated as CASRKSTGVKNTEAFF.